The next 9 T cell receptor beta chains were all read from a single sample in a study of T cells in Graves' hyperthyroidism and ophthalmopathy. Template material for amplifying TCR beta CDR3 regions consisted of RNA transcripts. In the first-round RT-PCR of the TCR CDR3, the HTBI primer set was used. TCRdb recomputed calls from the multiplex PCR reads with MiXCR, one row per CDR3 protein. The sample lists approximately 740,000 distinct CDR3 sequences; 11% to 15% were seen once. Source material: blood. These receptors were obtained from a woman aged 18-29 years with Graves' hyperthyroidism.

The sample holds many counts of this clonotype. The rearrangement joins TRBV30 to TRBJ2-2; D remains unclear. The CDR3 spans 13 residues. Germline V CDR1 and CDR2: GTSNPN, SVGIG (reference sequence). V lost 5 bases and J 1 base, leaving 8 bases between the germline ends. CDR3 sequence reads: CAWQRQNTGELFF. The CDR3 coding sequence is TGTGCCTGGCAGAGACAGAACACCGGGGAGCTGTTTTTT.

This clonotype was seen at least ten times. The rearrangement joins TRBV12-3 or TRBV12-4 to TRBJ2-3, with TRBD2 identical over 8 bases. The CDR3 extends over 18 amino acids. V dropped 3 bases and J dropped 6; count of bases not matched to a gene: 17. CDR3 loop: CASSFGGPQRETGDTQYF. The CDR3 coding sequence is TGTGCCAGCAGTTTTGGGGGGCCCCAGCGGGAGACCGGGGATACGCAGTATTTT.

CDR3 protein: CASRADSYHGDTQYF. CDR3 coding DNA: TGTGCCAGTAGGGCAGACAGCTACCACGGAGATACGCAGTATTTT. V usage is TRBV19 and J usage is TRBJ2-3, with D perhaps matching TRBD1 (5 bases). The V end was cut by 6 bases, the J end by 5 bases, with 18 bases between. CDR1 and CDR2 (germline): LNHDA, SQIVND (reference sequence). The CDR3 contains 15 residues. Full variable domain (remainder filled in from reference TRBV19 and TRBJ2-3): DGGITQSPKYLFRKEGQNVTLSCEQNLNHDAMYWYRQDPGQGLRLIYYSQIVNDFQKGDIAEGYSVSREKKESFPLTVTSAQKNPTAFYLCASRADSYHGDTQYFGPGTRLTVL.

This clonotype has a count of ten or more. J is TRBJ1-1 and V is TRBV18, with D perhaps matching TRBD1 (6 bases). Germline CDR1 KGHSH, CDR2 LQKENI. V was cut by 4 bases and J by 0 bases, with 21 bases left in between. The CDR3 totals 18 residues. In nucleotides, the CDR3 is TGTGCCAGCTCACGCAACCGGAGACAGGAAAACATGAACACTGAAGCTTTCTTT. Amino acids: CASSRNRRQENMNTEAFF.

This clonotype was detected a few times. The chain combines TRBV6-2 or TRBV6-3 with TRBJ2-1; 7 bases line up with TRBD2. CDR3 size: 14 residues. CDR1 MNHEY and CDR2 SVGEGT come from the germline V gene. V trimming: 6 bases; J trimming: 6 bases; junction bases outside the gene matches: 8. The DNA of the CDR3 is TGTGCCAGCAGCCCTGGACTAGTAGTCAATGAGCAGTTCTTC. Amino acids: CASSPGLVVNEQFF.

CDR3 protein: CASSFRGTGVGYEQYF. CDR3 nucleotides: TGTGCCAGCAGTTTTCGGGGGACAGGGGTTGGTTACGAGCAGTACTTC. This rearrangement joins TRBV27 to TRBJ2-7; TRBD1 matches 10 bases. Germline CDR1 MNHEY, CDR2 SMNVEV (reference sequence). J gave up 4 bases and V 3 bases, and 9 bases lay outside the gene matches. This CDR3 spans 16 amino acids.

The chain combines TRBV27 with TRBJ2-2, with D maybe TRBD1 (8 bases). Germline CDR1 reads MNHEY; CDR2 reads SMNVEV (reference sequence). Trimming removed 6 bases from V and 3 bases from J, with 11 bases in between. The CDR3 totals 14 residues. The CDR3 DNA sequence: TGTGCCAGCAGAACAGGGGGGGACACCGGGGAGCTGTTTTTT. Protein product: CASRTGGDTGELFF.

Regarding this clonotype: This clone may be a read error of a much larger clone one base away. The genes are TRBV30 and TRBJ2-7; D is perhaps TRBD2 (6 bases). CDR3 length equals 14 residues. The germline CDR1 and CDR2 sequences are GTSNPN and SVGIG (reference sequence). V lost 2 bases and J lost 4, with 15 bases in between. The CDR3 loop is CAWSTSRIPYEQYF. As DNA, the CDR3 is TGTGCCTGGAGTACTAGCAGGATACCATACGAGCAGTACTTC.

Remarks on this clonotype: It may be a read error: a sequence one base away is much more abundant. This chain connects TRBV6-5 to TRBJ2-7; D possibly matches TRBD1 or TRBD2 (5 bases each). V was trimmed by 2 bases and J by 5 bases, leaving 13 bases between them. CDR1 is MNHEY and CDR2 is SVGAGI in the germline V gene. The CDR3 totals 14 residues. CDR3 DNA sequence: TGTGCCAGCAGTTACCGTCTGGGACCCGACGAGCAGTACTTC. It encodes CASSYRLGPDEQYF.